The 20 T cell receptor beta chains below come from one sample, sequenced in a study of blood T cell repertoires in COVID-19. Profiled with immunoSEQ multiplex PCR; TCRdb holds only in-frame clones, not every one. Of fewer than 250,000 clones in the sample, more than 85% were seen once. The sample comprised peripheral blood. The origin of the receptors is a man in his thirties or forties with acute or convalescent COVID-19.

The chain joins TRBV29-1 to TRBJ2-1; 13 bases are shared with TRBD2. V gave up 4 bases and J gave up 7 bases; unmatched junction bases: 16. The CDR3 consists of 18 residues. Germline CDR1 is SQVTM and CDR2 is ANQGSEA. CDR3 in amino acids: CSVVEIAILAGGGNEQFF. As DNA, the CDR3 is TGCAGCGTTGTGGAGATAGCCATACTAGCGGGAGGGGGTAATGAGCAGTTCTTC.

This sequence joins TRBV2 and TRBJ2-7; 8 bases map to TRBD1. Germline CDR1 is SNHLY and CDR2 is FYNNEI. The V and J ends lost 9 bases and 2 bases, in that order; junction bases with no gene match: 21. This CDR3 has 18 residues. This CDR3 reads CARGGTTGEAKETYEQYF. The DNA of the CDR3 is TGTGCCAGGGGTGGTACGACAGGGGAGGCAAAAGAGACCTACGAGCAGTACTTC. Using reference TRBV2 and TRBJ2-7 for the parts outside the CDR3, the full variable domain is EPEVTQTPSHQVTQMGQEVILRCVPISNHLYFYWYRQILGQKVEFLVSFYNNEISEKSEIFDDQFSVERPDGSNFTLKIRSTKLEDSAMYFCARGGTTGEAKETYEQYFGPGTRLTVT.

The genes are TRBV19 and TRBJ1-5; 9 positions agree with TRBD1. The CDR3 spans 18 residues. The junction had 12 bases not matched to a gene; V was cut back by 3 bases and J by 3 bases. Germline loops: CDR1 LNHDA, CDR2 SQIVND (reference sequence). CDR3 coding DNA: TGTGCCAGTAGTATCCCCTTTACAGGGGGCATATCCAATCAGCCCCAGCATTTT. Its translation: CASSIPFTGGISNQPQHF.

The chain has TRBV5-4 and TRBJ1-4, with 9 bases matching TRBD1. Per germline, CDR1 SGHNT and CDR2 YYREEE (reference sequence). After removal of 4 bases from V and 10 bases from J, the junction contained 17 bases not matched to a gene. CDR3 length equals 17 residues. The CDR3 region has the DNA TGTGCCAGCAGCCCAGGGACTCCGGACAGGGGCAATATAAAACTGTTTTTT. This translates into CASSPGTPDRGNIKLFF.

This chain links TRBV29-1 with TRBJ2-2, with a weak D call TRBD2 (6 bases). CDR1 SQVTM and CDR2 ANQGSEA come from the germline V gene. V gave up 5 bases and J gave up 2 bases, with 9 bases separating them. The CDR3 loop spans 13 amino acids. The DNA for the CDR3 is TGCAGCGTTCGGGGGAGCAACACCGGGGAGCTGTTTTTT. Its protein is CSVRGSNTGELFF.

This clone was counted between two and nine times. The genes are TRBV6-2 or TRBV6-3 and TRBJ2-7; 10 bases match TRBD1. The length of the CDR3 is 23 residues. V lost 6 bases, J lost 2 bases, and 31 bases stayed unmatched. Germline assignment: CDR1 MNHEY and CDR2 SVGEGT. The CDR3 DNA reads as TGTGCCAGCAGCCTACTCTACCGGGACAGGGGAGGTTATGACGTCGGGGGCCCCTACGAGCAGTACTTC. Amino acids: CASSLLYRDRGGYDVGGPYEQYF.

The rearrangement uses TRBV13 and TRBJ1-2; weak D call: TRBD1 (5 bases). CDR3 length equals 13 residues. Per germline, CDR1 PRHDT and CDR2 FYEKMQ (reference sequence). With 5 bases removed from V and 8 bases from J, the gap between germline ends came to 15 bases. CDR3 amino acids: CASSRGDSKGYTF. Here the CDR3 DNA reads TGTGCCAGCAGCCGGGGGGATTCGAAGGGCTACACCTTC.

J is TRBJ1-1 and V is TRBV5-1; 7 positions match TRBD1. The CDR3 totals 16 residues. V lost 5 bases to trimming and J lost 1 base; unmatched junction nucleotides: 11. Germline loops: CDR1 SGHRS, CDR2 YFSETQ. The CDR3 coding sequence is TGCGCCAGCAGTCCTACAGGGGAACGTAGGAACACTGAAGCTTTCTTT. Its protein is CASSPTGERRNTEAFF.

The chain uses TRBV7-2 and TRBJ2-1, with D perhaps TRBD2 (6 bases). CDR1 is SGHTA and CDR2 is FQGNSA in the germline V gene. The CDR3 totals 12 residues. V was trimmed by 4 bases and J by 8 bases, leaving 9 bases between them. The CDR3 is CASSSTSYEQFF. CDR3 nucleotides: TGTGCCAGCAGCTCCACTAGCTATGAGCAGTTCTTC.

The count of this clone is one. The chain joins TRBV18 to TRBJ2-1, with D uncertain. Germline V gene data show CDR1 as KGHSH and CDR2 as LQKENI. The CDR3 contains 15 residues. V was trimmed by 3 bases and J by 5 bases, leaving 14 bases between them. The CDR3 sequence: CASSPRRRHDNEQFF. The CDR3 coding sequence is TGTGCCAGCTCACCTCGTCGGCGGCACGACAATGAGCAGTTCTTC.

The genes are TRBV7-8 and TRBJ2-5, with 8 nucleotides matching TRBD2. Trimming took 2 bases from V and 2 from J; bases not matched to a gene: 13. CDR1 SGHVS and CDR2 FQNEAQ come from the germline V gene. This CDR3 spans 18 amino acids. The chain's CDR3 is CASSLTPPRGGRQETQYF. CDR3 nucleotides: TGTGCCAGCAGCTTAACCCCCCCCCGGGGGGGCCGGCAAGAGACCCAGTACTTC. The complete variable domain, with remaining parts taken from reference TRBV7-8 and TRBJ2-5, reads GAGVSQSPRYKVAKRGQDVALRCDPISGHVSLFWYQQALGQGPEFLTYFQNEAQLDKSGLPSDRFFAERPEGSVSTLKIQRTQQEDSAVYLCASSLTPPRGGRQETQYFGPGTRLLVL.

The chain carries TRBV6-5 and TRBJ1-6; D ambiguous. CDR1 and CDR2 from the germline V gene are MNHEY and SVGAGI. V lost 6 bases and J lost 4, with 4 bases in between. This CDR3 has 12 amino acids. DNA of the CDR3: TGTGCCAGCAGGACATATAATTCACCCCTCCACTTT. This codes for CASRTYNSPLHF.

The V gene is TRBV10-3, the J gene TRBJ1-3; tentative D call: TRBD1 (5 bases). With 6 bases removed from V and 4 bases from J, the gap between germline ends came to 13 bases. This CDR3 region has 14 residues. Germline V gene lookup returns CDR1 ENHRY and CDR2 SYGVKD. CDR3 in amino acids: CAIRPGGSGNTIYF. Here the CDR3 DNA reads TGTGCCATCAGGCCCGGGGGTAGCGGAAACACCATATATTTT.

V gene TRBV30 combines with J gene TRBJ1-1; a weak D match, TRBD1 (6 bases). Between the trimmed V and J ends, which lost 6 bases and 5 bases, there was a span of 19 bases. The CDR3 sequence is 14 residues long. Germline V gene sequence: CDR1 GTSNPN, CDR2 SVGIG (reference sequence). For the CDR3, the DNA is TGTGCCTGCTCAAAAGAAGACAGGCGAACTGAAGCTTTCTTT. Protein product: CACSKEDRRTEAFF.

The chain is built from TRBV28 and TRBJ1-5; D is perhaps TRBD1 (6 bases). V gave up 5 bases and J gave up 8 bases, with 16 bases separating them. In germline, CDR1 is MDHEN, CDR2 SYDVKM. The length of the CDR3 is 14 residues. The CDR3 region is CASSTSTGIEPQHF. CDR3 nucleotide sequence: TGTGCCAGCAGTACTTCCACAGGGATCGAGCCCCAGCATTTT.

V usage is TRBV6-5 and J usage is TRBJ1-5, with D possibly being TRBD1 (6 bases). CDR1 is MNHEY, CDR2 SVGAGI, per germline. The CDR3 is 15 amino acids. Deletions cut 7 bases from V and 9 bases from J, with 22 bases between. The CDR3 loop is CASISRANKGGPQHF. The CDR3 bases are TGTGCCAGCATCTCACGGGCCAATAAAGGGGGGCCCCAGCATTTT.

The genes are TRBV5-1 and TRBJ2-7, with a weak D call TRBD1 (5 bases). The ends were cut back, 3 bases at V and 0 bases at J, with 10 bases in the middle. CDR1 SGHRS and CDR2 YFSETQ come from the germline V gene. This CDR3 is built from 14 residues. The CDR3 region is CASSSGAVSYEQYF. The CDR3 nucleotides read TGCGCCAGCAGCTCTGGGGCAGTCTCCTACGAGCAGTACTTC.

The chain combines TRBV6-5 with TRBJ1-2; TRBD1 is a possible D gene (5 bases). This CDR3 region has 13 residues. The germline gives CDR1 MNHEY, CDR2 SVGAGI. V was trimmed by 6 bases and J by 0 bases, leaving 8 bases between them. The CDR3 sequence: CASRPQANYGYTF. In nucleotides, the CDR3 is TGTGCCAGCAGACCACAGGCTAACTATGGCTACACCTTC.

Only one count was recorded for this clone. V is TRBV28 and J is TRBJ1-2; a possible D gene is TRBD1 (6 bases). The germline V and J ends were trimmed by 2 bases and 4 bases, with 11 bases remaining between them. The CDR3 has 14 residues. The germline V gene encodes CDR1 MDHEN and CDR2 SYDVKM. CDR3 bases: TGTGCCAGCAGTTTACCAGGGGATTTCTATGGCTACACCTTC. The encoded protein is CASSLPGDFYGYTF.

The V call is TRBV15, the J call TRBJ1-6; D call uncertain. CDR3 length: 16 residues. V was trimmed by 0 bases and J by 5 bases, leaving 11 bases between them. Looked up from germline, CDR1 is LNHNV and CDR2 is YYDKDF (reference sequence). CDR3: CATSRDPQIDNSPLHF. The CDR3 nucleotides read TGTGCCACCAGCAGAGATCCCCAGATTGATAATTCACCCCTCCACTTT.